A single sample gave rise to the 18 T cell receptor beta chains below, sequenced in a study of beta chain features in type 1 diabetes. No cognate antigen is known for these TCRs. Overall study findings and caveats: Moderate but significant shortening of TCRB CDR3s was recorded in all four CD4+ subsets from Type 1 diabetes patients.

Expressed TCRB transcripts were sequenced because the entire RNA isolate underwent reverse transcription. Clones were sequenced by immunoSEQ multiplex PCR, and TCRdb holds only the in-frame ones, with some missing. The sample holds over 120,000 clones, less than 15% seen once. The specimen sequenced was central memory CD4+ T cells from blood. These receptors all come from a man younger than 30 with type 1 diabetes.

Notes on this clone: Other nucleotide sequences from this sample produce the same CDR3. V is TRBV5-1 and J is TRBJ2-2, with TRBD1 as a possible D gene (6 bases). Germline V gene data show CDR1 as SGHRS and CDR2 as YFSETQ. V was clipped by 4 bases and J by 1 base, with 11 bases between them. The CDR3 covers 15 residues. In DNA, the CDR3 is TGCGCCAGCAGCCTCCGGGACAAGAACACCGGGGAGCTGTTTTTT. It translates to CASSLRDKNTGELFF.

This clone was recorded once. V and J are TRBV28 and TRBJ2-7; D remains unclear. CDR3 size: 11 residues. The V gene lost 5 bases and the J gene lost 1 base, with 3 bases spanning the gap. Per the germline V gene, CDR1 is MDHEN and CDR2 is SYDVKM. The CDR3, as DNA: TGTGCCAGCAGTGGATCCTACGAGCAGTACTTC. Its protein is CASSGSYEQYF.

The table lists this clone with a few counts. The genes are TRBV10-3 and TRBJ1-2, with D uncertain. The CDR3 length is 12 residues. The germline gives CDR1 ENHRY, CDR2 SYGVKD. V was shortened by 6 bases and J by 7 bases, with 12 bases between the two germline ends. CDR3 protein: CAIRASERGYTF. The CDR3 region has the DNA TGTGCCATCAGGGCTTCGGAGCGTGGCTACACCTTC.

The chain joins TRBV6-1 to TRBJ2-5, with D unclear. Between the trimmed V and J ends, which lost 6 bases and 5 bases, there was a span of 13 bases. This CDR3 has 13 residues. Germline CDR1 and CDR2: MNHNS and SASEGT. CDR3 nucleotides: TGTGCCAGCAGCCCGGCTGGGCCCGAGACCCAGTACTTC. Translating gives CASSPAGPETQYF.

CDR3 residues: CASSPRQTSYEQYF. The CDR3 nucleotides read TGTGCCAGCAGCCCCCGACAGACCTCCTACGAGCAGTACTTC. The chain links TRBV7-2 to TRBJ2-7; D may be TRBD1 (5 bases). The CDR3 consists of 14 residues. Trimming took 5 bases from V and 0 from J, leaving 11 bases between them. Germline CDR1 is SGHTA and CDR2 is FQGNSA.

The genes are TRBV5-4 and TRBJ1-2; 8 bases are shared with TRBD1. With V trimmed by 0 bases and J by 8 bases, 9 bases remained unmatched. The CDR3 totals 15 residues. Germline loops: CDR1 SGHNT, CDR2 YYREEE (reference sequence). For the CDR3, the DNA is TGTGCCAGCAGCTTGGACCTGGACAGGGATTCGGGCTACACCTTC. Translating gives CASSLDLDRDSGYTF.

This clone occurred a few times. The V and J genes are TRBV6-5 and TRBJ2-1, with D possibly matching TRBD2 (5 bases). This CDR3 has 14 amino acids. The germline gives CDR1 MNHEY, CDR2 SVGAGI. V was cut by 5 bases and J by 4 bases, with 12 bases left in between. The DNA of the CDR3 is TGTGCCAGCAGTGAAGTTGCGGGTTACAATGAGCAGTTCTTC. This codes for CASSEVAGYNEQFF.

In DNA form, the CDR3 reads TGTGCCATCAGTGAGTCACGGACAGGGGGCGACGAGCAGTACTTC. This codes for CAISESRTGGDEQYF. This chain connects TRBV10-3 to TRBJ2-7; TRBD1 aligns across 11 bases. The germline gives CDR1 ENHRY, CDR2 SYGVKD. V lost 0 bases, J lost 5 bases, and 3 bases stayed unmatched. The CDR3 runs 15 residues.

The rearrangement uses TRBV5-1 and TRBJ2-7, with 7 bases that match TRBD1. The junction had 8 bases not matched to a gene; V was cut back by 0 bases and J by 5 bases. Germline values: CDR1 SGHRS, CDR2 YFSETQ. CDR3 length: 15 amino acids. The CDR3 here is CASSLARQGLNEQYF. The CDR3 DNA reads TGCGCCAGCAGCTTGGCAAGACAGGGTCTCAACGAGCAGTACTTC.

In its sample, this clone was seen a few times. The chain combines TRBV25-1 with TRBJ2-1, with TRBD2 identical over 10 bases. The ends lost 4 bases at V and 2 bases at J; junction bases unmatched: 5. The CDR3 is made up of 16 amino acids. Germline CDR1 MGHDK, CDR2 SYGVNS. CDR3 sequence: CASSGFSGGTYNEQFF. The CDR3 nucleotides are TGTGCCAGCAGTGGGTTTAGCGGGGGGACCTACAATGAGCAGTTCTTC. Using reference TRBV25-1 and TRBJ2-1 for the parts outside the CDR3, the full variable domain is EADIYQTPRYLVIGTGKKITLECSQTMGHDKMYWYQQDPGMELHLIHYSYGVNSTEKGDLSSESTVSRIRTEHFPLTLESARPSHTSQYLCASSGFSGGTYNEQFFGPGTRLTVL.

The rearrangement uses TRBV7-9 and TRBJ2-4; tentatively, D is TRBD1 (5 bases). V was clipped by 4 bases and J by 7 bases, with 11 bases between them. CDR1 is SEHNR, CDR2 FQNEAQ, per germline (reference sequence). The CDR3 consists of 13 residues. The CDR3 protein is CASSSTPGNIQYF. The CDR3 DNA reads TGTGCCAGCAGCTCAACTCCAGGGAACATTCAGTACTTC.

This clone was counted only a few times. The V call is TRBV18, the J call TRBJ2-7; TRBD2 might be the D (6 bases). This CDR3 comprises 14 residues. The V end lost 3 bases, the J end lost 5 bases, and 14 bases lay between the germline ends. CDR1 and CDR2 from the germline V gene are KGHSH and LQKENI. This CDR3 reads CASSPDGEVHEQYF. The CDR3, as DNA: TGTGCCAGCTCACCGGACGGGGAGGTCCACGAGCAGTACTTC.

This clone was observed a few times. V gene TRBV19 combines with J gene TRBJ1-2, with 7 bases lining up with TRBD1. This CDR3 is 13 amino acids long. Germline values: CDR1 LNHDA, CDR2 SQIVND (reference sequence). V lost 8 bases and J lost 6; bases outside the gene matches: 9. The CDR3 coding sequence is TGTGCCAGTGATACTGGACAGGCAGATGGCTACACCTTC. Translation: CASDTGQADGYTF.

This clone was seen many times. V and J are TRBV9 and TRBJ2-5; the D gene is possibly TRBD2 (7 bases). V dropped 4 bases and J dropped 5 bases, with 21 bases sitting between them. The CDR3 runs 16 residues. The V gene's germline CDR1 is SGDLS and CDR2 YYNGEE. In DNA, the CDR3 is TGTGCCAGCAGCCCCCAGGCGGGGGCCCCGGGGGAGACCCAGTACTTC. It specifies CASSPQAGAPGETQYF.

The chain has TRBV29-1 and TRBJ1-1; D not resolved. The CDR3 runs 12 residues. The germline V gene has CDR1 SQVTM and CDR2 ANQGSEA. The germline V and J ends were trimmed by 6 bases and 10 bases, with 18 bases remaining between them. The DNA for the CDR3 is TGCAGCGTCAGAGAGGAGGCGAGTGCAGCTTTCTTT. The encoded protein is CSVREEASAAFF.

This chain links TRBV19 with TRBJ1-2; perhaps TRBD1 as D (5 bases). CDR1 is LNHDA and CDR2 is SQIVND in the germline V gene (reference sequence). The CDR3 runs to 14 residues. V lost 5 bases and J lost 2, with 12 bases in between. The CDR3 loop is CASSSPGTNYGYTF. CDR3 DNA sequence: TGTGCCAGTAGTTCCCCCGGGACCAACTATGGCTACACCTTC.

The chain carries TRBV27 and TRBJ1-1, with TRBD1 as a possible D gene (5 bases). Trimming removed 4 bases at V and 6 bases at J, with 18 bases between. Germline-derived CDR1 and CDR2 are MNHEY and SMNVEV (reference sequence). The CDR3 consists of 15 residues. The DNA of the CDR3 is TGTGCCAGCAGTTCCTTCCGTCCGGGGCTAGCTGAAGCTTTCTTT. This translates into CASSSFRPGLAEAFF.

In its sample, this clone is medium-sized. This chain connects TRBV4-1 to TRBJ1-5; D uncertain. Per germline, CDR1 MGHRA and CDR2 YSYEKL. The CDR3 is 16 amino acids. The germline V and J ends were trimmed by 1 base and 2 bases, with 12 bases remaining between them. In DNA form, the CDR3 reads TGCGCCAGCAGCCAAGCGAACTTGGTTGGCAATCAGCCCCAGCATTTT. It translates to CASSQANLVGNQPQHF.